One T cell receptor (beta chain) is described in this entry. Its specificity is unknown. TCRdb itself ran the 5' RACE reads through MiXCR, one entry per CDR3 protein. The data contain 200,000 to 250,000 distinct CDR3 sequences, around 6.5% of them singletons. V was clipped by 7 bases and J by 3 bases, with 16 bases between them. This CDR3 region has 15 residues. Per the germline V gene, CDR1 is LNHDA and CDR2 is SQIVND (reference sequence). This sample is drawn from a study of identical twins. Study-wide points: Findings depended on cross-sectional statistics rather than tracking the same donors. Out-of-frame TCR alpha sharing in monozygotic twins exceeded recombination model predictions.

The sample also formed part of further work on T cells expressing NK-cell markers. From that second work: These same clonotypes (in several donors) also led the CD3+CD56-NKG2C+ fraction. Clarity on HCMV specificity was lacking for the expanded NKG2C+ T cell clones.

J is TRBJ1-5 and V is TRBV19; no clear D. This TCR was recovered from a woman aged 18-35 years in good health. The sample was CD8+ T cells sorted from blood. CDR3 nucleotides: TGTGCCAGTACCTTAGACTCCGGTCTCAATCAGCCCCAGCATTTT. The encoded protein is CASTLDSGLNQPQHF.